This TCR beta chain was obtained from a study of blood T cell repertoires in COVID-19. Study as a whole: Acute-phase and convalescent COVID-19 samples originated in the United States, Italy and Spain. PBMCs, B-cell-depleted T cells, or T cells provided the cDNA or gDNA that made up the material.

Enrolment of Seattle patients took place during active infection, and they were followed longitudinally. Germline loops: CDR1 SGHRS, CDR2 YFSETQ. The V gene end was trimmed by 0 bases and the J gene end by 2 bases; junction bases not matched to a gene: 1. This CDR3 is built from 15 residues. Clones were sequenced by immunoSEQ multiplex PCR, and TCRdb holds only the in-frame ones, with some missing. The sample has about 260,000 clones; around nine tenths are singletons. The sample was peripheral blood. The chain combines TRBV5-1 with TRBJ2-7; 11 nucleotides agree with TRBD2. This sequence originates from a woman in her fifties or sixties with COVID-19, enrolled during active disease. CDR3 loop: CASSLGLAGPYEQYF. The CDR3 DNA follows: TGCGCCAGCAGCTTGGGACTAGCGGGACCCTACGAGCAGTACTTC.